Presented here are 18 T cell receptor beta chains from one specimen sequenced in a study of T cell repertoires in cytomegalovirus infection. No antigen has been assigned to these receptors. TCRdb used MiXCR to reprocess the reads, holding one entry per CDR3 protein. The data hold approximately 110,000 distinct CDR3 sequences, with roughly 40% observed a single time. The sample in question was CD8+ T cells from cultured PBMCs, obtained from culture after CMV antigen stimulation. Receptor source: a human donor in good health (CMV status not recorded). Some clones in this sample may be carry-over from other donors' samples.

This chain joins TRBV9 and TRBJ2-1; maybe TRBD2 (6 bases). The CDR3 has 15 residues. With 0 bases removed from V and 8 bases from J, the gap between germline ends came to 15 bases. Germline CDR1 reads SGDLS; CDR2 reads YYNGEE. The chain's CDR3 is CASSVAGVGWDEQFF. For the CDR3, the DNA is TGTGCCAGCAGCGTAGCGGGGGTAGGTTGGGATGAGCAGTTCTTC.

This sequence joins TRBV12-2 and TRBJ2-7; TRBD2 was called by the table and not checked on the DNA. TRBV12-2 is tagged as a pseudogene. The CDR3 spans 17 residues. The CDR3 loop is CASRLSAAGRVSYEQYF. CDR3 nucleotides: TGTGCAAGTCGCTTAAGTGCTGCCGGGAGGGTGAGCTACGAGCAGTACTTC.

This clonotype was seen once. V gene TRBV12-5 combines with J gene TRBJ1-2; D is possibly TRBD1 (6 bases). The germline gives CDR1 LGHNT, CDR2 FRNRAP. CDR3 length equals 15 residues. V gave up 6 bases and J gave up 8 bases, with 22 bases separating them. The DNA of the CDR3 is TGTGCTAGTGGCCCTCTTTTACAGGGAAGCGGAGGCTACACCTTC. Amino acid sequence: CASGPLLQGSGGYTF. Combining the CDR3 with reference TRBV12-5 and TRBJ1-2 gives the whole variable domain DARVTQTPRHKVTEMGQEVTMRCQPILGHNTVFWYRQTMMQGLELLAYFRNRAPLDDSGMPKDRFSAEMPDATLATLKIQPSEPRDSAVYFCASGPLLQGSGGYTFGSGTRLTVV.

This chain's CDR3 is CASSFTSNTEAFF. The CDR3 nucleotides read TGTGCCAGCAGTTTCACATCGAACACTGAAGCTTTCTTT. The chain recombines TRBV12-3 or TRBV12-4 with TRBJ1-1; no definite D call. The CDR3 has 13 residues. Trimming removed 3 bases at V and 1 base at J, with 6 bases between.

On this clonotype itself: The junction and the germline gene differ at one end; a read error may be behind it. V gene TRBV11-3 combines with J gene TRBJ2-1; 11 nucleotides agree with TRBD2. This CDR3 has 14 amino acids. Germline V CDR1 and CDR2: SGHNT, YENEEA. Written as DNA, the CDR3 is TGTGCCACCAGCTTGACTAGCGGGGACAATGAGCAGTTCTTC. Its protein is CATSLTSGDNEQFF.

This clonotype was counted ten times or more. This chain connects TRBV7-8 to TRBJ2-7, with TRBD2 identical over 10 bases. Germline V lookup: CDR1 SGHVS, CDR2 FQNEAQ. This CDR3 has 18 amino acids. Trimming took 1 base from V and 0 from J; bases not matched to a gene: 9. For the CDR3, the DNA is TGTGCCAGCAGCTTAGAGGGTAGCGGGGGGAACCCCTCCTACGAGCAGTACTTC. It translates to CASSLEGSGGNPSYEQYF. Full variable domain (rest looked up from reference TRBV7-8 and TRBJ2-7): GAGVSQSPRYKVAKRGQDVALRCDPISGHVSLFWYQQALGQGPEFLTYFQNEAQLDKSGLPSDRFFAERPEGSVSTLKIQRTQQEDSAVYLCASSLEGSGGNPSYEQYFGPGTRLTVT.

The chain joins TRBV12-3 or TRBV12-4 to TRBJ1-5; TRBD1 aligns across 7 bases. Trimming at V came to 3 bases and at J to 6 bases, leaving 5 bases not matched to a gene. The CDR3 is 14 residues long. The CDR3 DNA is TGTGCCAGCAGTTTGGCAGGGGGTCGTCAGCCCCAGCATTTT. Its protein product is CASSLAGGRQPQHF.

The chain carries TRBV6-1 and TRBJ2-1, with D possibly matching TRBD1 (7 bases). Trimming cost V 6 bases and J 2 bases, with 11 bases left between them. This CDR3 is 14 amino acids long. Germline values: CDR1 MNHNS, CDR2 SASEGT. The CDR3, as DNA: TGTGCCAGCAGGGAGGGGGCCCCCTACAATGAGCAGTTCTTC. Encoded protein: CASREGAPYNEQFF.

This clonotype was seen a handful of times. The gene calls are TRBV10-3 and TRBJ2-3, with 9 bases aligning to TRBD1. The CDR3 sequence is 15 residues long. Trimming at V came to 9 bases and at J to 1 base, leaving 8 bases not matched to a gene. Germline V CDR1 and CDR2: ENHRY, SYGVKD. CDR3 amino acids: CAMSPQGAGTDTQYF. The DNA of the CDR3 is TGTGCCATGTCCCCACAGGGGGCAGGCACAGATACGCAGTATTTT.

There are many counts of this clonotype. This CDR3 is CASSSGPGVRETQYF. In DNA, the CDR3 is TGTGCCAGCAGCTCCGGACCCGGCGTGAGGGAGACCCAGTACTTC. The chain is built from TRBV7-6 and TRBJ2-5; no reliable D call. The germline CDR1 and CDR2 sequences are SGHVS and FNYEAQ. The CDR3 has 15 residues. Trimming removed 4 bases from V and 5 bases from J, with 17 bases in between. Filled out from reference TRBV7-6 and TRBJ2-5, the complete variable domain reads GAGVSQSPRYKVTKRGQDVALRCDPISGHVSLYWYRQALGQGPEFLTYFNYEAQQDKSGLPNDRFSAERPEGSISTLTIQRTEQRDSAMYRCASSSGPGVRETQYFGPGTRLLVL.

The J gene is TRBJ2-7, the V gene TRBV7-2, with D unresolved. Trimming removed 1 base at V and 10 bases at J, with 8 bases between. The CDR3 totals 11 residues. The germline V gene has CDR1 SGHTA and CDR2 FQGNSA. CDR3 bases: TGTGCCAGCAGCTTAGGCGGCTACCAGTACTTC. Its translation: CASSLGGYQYF.

The V and J genes are TRBV7-8 and TRBJ1-4; 7 positions agree with TRBD1. Germline trimming cut 5 bases from V and 2 bases from J; bases unmatched to any gene: 11. The CDR3 has 17 amino acids. In germline, CDR1 is SGHVS, CDR2 FQNEAQ. CDR3 DNA sequence: TGTGCCAGCAGCAACAGGGGCCGCCTCACCACTAATGAAAAACTGTTTTTT. Its protein is CASSNRGRLTTNEKLFF.

This clonotype was observed a handful of times. The chain is built from TRBV6-6 and TRBJ2-7; 8 bases map to TRBD1. V gave up 7 bases and J gave up 5 bases; unmatched junction bases: 10. The CDR3 consists of 14 residues. CDR1 and CDR2 from the germline V gene are MNHNY and SVGAGI (reference sequence). CDR3 protein: CASNNRDRYHEQYF. The CDR3 DNA sequence: TGTGCCAGCAACAACCGGGACAGGTACCACGAGCAGTACTTC.

The count of this clonotype is one. This chain uses TRBV2 with TRBJ1-6; D is uncertain. V shed 1 base and J shed 0 bases, with 10 bases lying between them. The CDR3 loop spans 17 amino acids. Per the germline V gene, CDR1 is SNHLY and CDR2 is FYNNEI. The CDR3 DNA is TGTGCCAGCAGTGAAGGGCCGAAGAGCTCCTATAATTCACCCCTCCACTTT. Its translation is CASSEGPKSSYNSPLHF.

The chain employs TRBV11-1 and TRBJ2-7, with D perhaps TRBD2 (7 bases). Per germline, CDR1 SGHAT and CDR2 FQDESV (reference sequence). V was trimmed by 1 base and J by 3 bases, leaving 13 bases between them. CDR3 length equals 15 residues. CDR3 loop: CASSLGRGPYYEQYF. The CDR3 DNA is TGTGCCAGCAGCTTAGGGCGGGGGCCTTACTACGAGCAGTACTTC.

This clonotype was seen more than once but under ten times. V and J are TRBV2 and TRBJ1-6; the D gene is possibly TRBD1 (6 bases). The V gene's germline CDR1 is SNHLY and CDR2 FYNNEI. The CDR3 covers 15 residues. V was pared by 4 bases and J by 7 bases, with 14 bases between. The CDR3 region is CASSGGGLGNSPLHF. CDR3 coding DNA: TGTGCCAGCAGTGGAGGGGGGCTGGGCAATTCACCCCTCCACTTT.

The chain has TRBV4-2 and TRBJ1-1; D is possibly TRBD1 (6 bases). This CDR3 contains 16 residues. V lost 8 bases, J lost 4 bases, and 23 bases lay in between. Germline CDR1 LGHNA, CDR2 YNFKEQ. This chain's CDR3 is CASASGGRPVGTEAFF. The DNA of the CDR3 is TGTGCCAGCGCGAGCGGGGGGCGCCCGGTGGGCACTGAAGCTTTCTTT.

The chain employs TRBV24-1 and TRBJ2-7; no firm D call. This CDR3 has 12 residues. CDR1 and CDR2 (germline): KGHDR, SFDVKD. Deletions cut 3 bases from V and 5 bases from J, with 7 bases between. CDR3 bases: TGTGCCACCAGTGATCAAGGAGACGAGCAGTACTTC. Residues: CATSDQGDEQYF.